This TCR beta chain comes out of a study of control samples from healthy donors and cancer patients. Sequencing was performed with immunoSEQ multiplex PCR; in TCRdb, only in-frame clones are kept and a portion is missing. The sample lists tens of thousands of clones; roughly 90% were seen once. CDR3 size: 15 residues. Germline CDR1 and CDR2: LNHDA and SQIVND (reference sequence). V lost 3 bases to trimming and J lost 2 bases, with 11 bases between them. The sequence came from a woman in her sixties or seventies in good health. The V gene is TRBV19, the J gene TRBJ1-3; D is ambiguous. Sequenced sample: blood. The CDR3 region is CASSMSGRTGNTIYF. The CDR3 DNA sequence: TGTGCCAGTAGTATGTCGGGCAGGACTGGAAACACCATATATTTT.